These 17 T cell receptor beta chains originate from one sample sequenced in a study of cytomegalovirus exposure and HLA in healthy donors. The assay was immunoSEQ multiplex PCR, and TCRdb's table has in-frame clones only and misses some. The table has 280,000 or so clones, approximately 90% seen once; the top ten hold about 0.99%. Sequences were obtained from PBMCs. The receptors derive from a woman between 18 and 29 years old in good health and CMV-seronegative.

V is TRBV5-6 and J is TRBJ1-2; D is undetermined. CDR3 length: 13 residues. V was trimmed by 4 bases and J by 7 bases, leaving 14 bases between them. CDR1 and CDR2 from the germline V gene are SGHDT and YYEEEE. This CDR3 reads CASSPPIRGGYTF. The CDR3 region has the DNA TGTGCCAGCAGCCCCCCCATCCGGGGTGGCTACACCTTC.

This chain links TRBV5-1 with TRBJ1-2; a possible D gene is TRBD1 (6 bases). The CDR3 loop spans 13 amino acids. Trimming shortened V by 5 bases and J by 5 bases, and 13 bases separated the two germline ends. Per the germline V gene, CDR1 is SGHRS and CDR2 is YFSETQ. CDR3 protein: CASRINGQYGYTF. Here the CDR3 DNA reads TGCGCCAGCAGGATCAACGGACAGTATGGCTACACCTTC.

The gene calls are TRBV5-6 and TRBJ2-7; TRBD1 matches 8 bases. Germline CDR1 reads SGHDT; CDR2 reads YYEEEE. The CDR3 runs to 15 residues. V shed 0 bases, J shed 6 bases, and the junction held 8 bases outside the gene matches. CDR3 sequence reads: CASSLGSGTGPEQYF. The DNA of the CDR3 is TGTGCCAGCAGCTTGGGTTCCGGGACAGGTCCCGAGCAGTACTTC.

This sequence joins TRBV18 and TRBJ2-7; 10 bases align to TRBD2. Germline loops: CDR1 KGHSH, CDR2 LQKENI. J gave up 5 bases and V 3 bases, and 4 bases lay outside the gene matches. This CDR3 contains 14 residues. The CDR3 loop is CASSPGTSVHEQYF. In DNA form, the CDR3 reads TGTGCCAGCTCACCCGGGACTAGCGTACACGAGCAGTACTTC.

V gene TRBV2 combines with J gene TRBJ2-2; 7 positions agree with TRBD2. This CDR3 is built from 16 residues. V gave up 8 bases and J gave up 1 base; unmatched junction bases: 10. Germline lookup yields CDR1 SNHLY and CDR2 FYNNEI. The CDR3 reads CASAPRLAVNTGELFF. In nucleotides, the CDR3 is TGTGCCAGCGCCCCGCGGCTAGCGGTGAACACCGGGGAGCTGTTTTTT.

This clone appeared a single time. This sequence joins TRBV10-3 and TRBJ2-5, with D perhaps TRBD2 (5 bases). This CDR3 has 13 amino acids. V lost 7 bases and J lost 4, with 13 bases in between. Germline CDR1 is ENHRY and CDR2 is SYGVKD. In DNA, the CDR3 is TGTGCCATCAAGGACTGGGTCACAGAGACCCAGTACTTC. This translates into CAIKDWVTETQYF.

The CDR3 DNA sequence: TGTGCCAGCAGCTTAAAGCGGGCTACTTCCTACAATGAGCAGTTCTTC. Protein sequence: CASSLKRATSYNEQFF. This chain links TRBV7-8 with TRBJ2-1; D may be TRBD2 (6 bases). Trimming removed 2 bases at V and 1 base at J, with 12 bases between. Germline loops: CDR1 SGHVS, CDR2 FQNEAQ. This CDR3 spans 16 amino acids.

This rearrangement joins TRBV15 to TRBJ1-2; 7 nucleotides line up with TRBD1. The V gene's germline CDR1 is LNHNV and CDR2 YYDKDF (reference sequence). The J segment lost 4 bases and the V segment lost 9 bases, leaving 8 bases of the junction unmatched. This CDR3 is 13 amino acids long. DNA of the CDR3: TGTGCCACGGGACAGAACACACCCTATGGCTACACCTTC. Translation: CATGQNTPYGYTF.

This clone was recorded once. The genes are TRBV6-5 and TRBJ2-1; D not certain. The CDR3 contains 13 residues. V dropped 5 bases and J dropped 5 bases, with 10 bases sitting between them. Germline V gene lookup returns CDR1 MNHEY and CDR2 SVGAGI. The chain's CDR3 is CASSRYTDNEQFF. As DNA, the CDR3 is TGTGCCAGCAGTCGTTACACAGACAATGAGCAGTTCTTC.

The chain is built from TRBV18 and TRBJ1-2; tentative D call: TRBD1 (6 bases). CDR1 and CDR2 (germline): KGHSH, LQKENI. The CDR3 is 15 residues long. Trimming removed 4 bases at V and 4 bases at J, with 16 bases between. The CDR3 DNA sequence: TGTGCCAGCTCACAGAACACAGTGGGGGCCTATGGCTACACCTTC. Residues: CASSQNTVGAYGYTF.

This clone was seen only a few times. This chain uses TRBV2 with TRBJ1-6; the D is unclear. CDR1 and CDR2 (germline): SNHLY, FYNNEI. The V end lost 8 bases, the J end lost 7 bases, and 9 bases lay between the germline ends. This CDR3 is 12 amino acids long. The CDR3 region is CASGVGNSPLHF. CDR3 bases: TGTGCCAGCGGAGTTGGGAATTCACCCCTCCACTTT.

This clone was seen a few times. The J gene is TRBJ2-3, the V gene TRBV4-2; 10 nucleotides agree with TRBD2. V lost 0 bases and J lost 4; bases outside the gene matches: 4. This CDR3 spans 16 amino acids. Germline V gene sequence: CDR1 LGHNA, CDR2 YNFKEQ. Here the CDR3 reads CASSQDKAGGPDTQYF. DNA of the CDR3: TGTGCCAGCAGCCAAGATAAAGCGGGAGGGCCAGATACGCAGTATTTT.

The rearrangement joins TRBV18 to TRBJ2-5, with TRBD1 as a possible D gene (5 bases). The CDR3 length is 13 residues. With 2 bases removed from V and 3 bases from J, the gap between germline ends came to 7 bases. CDR1 KGHSH and CDR2 LQKENI come from the germline V gene. DNA of the CDR3: TGTGCCAGCTCACCAGGCAGGGAAGAGACCCAGTACTTC. Its protein is CASSPGREETQYF.

This sequence joins TRBV9 and TRBJ2-3; tentative D call: TRBD2 (7 bases). CDR3 length equals 15 residues. Germline values: CDR1 SGDLS, CDR2 YYNGEE. V was shortened by 0 bases and J by 3 bases, with 11 bases between the two germline ends. CDR3 in amino acids: CASSVEGGTTDTQYF. The DNA of the CDR3 is TGTGCCAGCAGCGTAGAGGGGGGGACTACAGATACGCAGTATTTT.

The genes are TRBV5-4 and TRBJ2-1; 10 bases agree with TRBD2. Germline loops: CDR1 SGHNT, CDR2 YYREEE (reference sequence). With 1 base clipped from V and 5 bases from J, the junction kept 9 bases outside the gene matches. The CDR3 covers 17 residues. CDR3 bases: TGTGCCAGCAGCTTGTGGTTAGCGGGAGGCCTCCACAATGAGCAGTTCTTC. This translates into CASSLWLAGGLHNEQFF.

The chain carries TRBV4-3 and TRBJ2-7, with 10 bases identical to TRBD2. In germline, CDR1 is LGHNA, CDR2 YSLEER. The J segment lost 0 bases and the V segment lost 0 bases, leaving 8 bases of the junction unmatched. The CDR3 is made up of 18 amino acids. The CDR3 DNA sequence: TGCGCCAGCAGCCAAGATAGGTGGACTAGCGGCCTCTCCTACGAGCAGTACTTC. Protein sequence: CASSQDRWTSGLSYEQYF.

Only a few counts were recorded for this clone. V is TRBV19 and J is TRBJ1-1, with 8 bases that match TRBD1. V shed 4 bases, J shed 0 bases, and the junction held 4 bases outside the gene matches. In germline, CDR1 is LNHDA, CDR2 SQIVND (reference sequence). The CDR3 loop spans 15 amino acids. The DNA of the CDR3 is TGTGCCAGTAGTACGGACAGGGTTATGAACACTGAAGCTTTCTTT. Encoded protein: CASSTDRVMNTEAFF.